This T cell receptor (beta chain) was found in a study of cytomegalovirus exposure and HLA in healthy donors (TCRdb year 2017). About the full investigation: According to an earlier analysis of several hundred of the donors, about 179 million T cells yielded roughly 110 million unique TCR beta sequences and about 280 Gb of sequence data. Among 300 to 500 genotyped donors of the cohort, an average of around 220,000 unique TCR beta nucleotide sequences was sequenced per donor, of which about 19% were non-productive. Using immunosequencing, the study profiled T cell repertoires from about 650 subjects and related those repertoires to cytomegalovirus serostatus. The study was designed to test whether signatures of past pathogen exposure could be identified by cataloging public T cell receptors. Every repertoire in the discovery cohort had been generated on one and the same sequencing platform. Of the 398 genotyped donors, 81% were placed in the genetic ancestry cluster associated with self-reported Caucasian donors. A later genetic analysis used genome-wide SNP genotypes for about three fifths of the 666 donors, treating that subset as a discovery cohort. The later analysis used no new phenotypic data to find candidate immune exposures, relying instead on TCR beta sequences and their occurrence across donors. A separate validation cohort of 100 to 150 different subjects was used in addition to the 666-subject first cohort. An early release covering roughly 600 HLA-typed donors comprised about 310 gigabases of sequencing data and around 80 million unique TCR sequences. Class I and class II HLA loci were covered by the typing at four-digit resolution. In a later analysis, previously published TCR beta repertoires from more than 500 donors were re-analyzed and high-resolution HLA genotyping was added so that TCR occurrence patterns could be studied. Four or five DR-DQ haplotypes were treated as single units for association and clustering because of strong linkage in the cohort. Donor age, sex, ethnicity and CMV serostatus were collected together with the repertoire data. Typing coverage varied by locus: about 620-630 donors for A, B, C, DRB1 and DQB1; under 550 for DQA1; over 600 for DPA1; roughly 470 for DPB1. High-throughput TCR immunosequencing, statistical association of individual TCRs with disease status, and machine learning were combined to predict cytomegalovirus infection status. In an earlier analysis of a few hundred of the donors, high-throughput TCR beta sequencing was used to judge whether each TCR beta V gene segment behaved as functional or pseudogenic. Points the paper makes about the study in general: According to a later analysis, most CMV-associated TCR beta chains appeared to be HLA-restricted, and the HLA associations seemed to be driven largely by CMV exposure. Most TCR sequences were observed very rarely across donors, whereas some public TCRs were present in many individuals. The 87-base-pair reads could not distinguish some IMGT-functional V segments, including TRBV6-2 and TRBV6-3, so those segments were excluded. Some 15 rarely observed V segments, including chromosome 9 orphons, were excluded from the earlier analysis of a few hundred of the donors because counts were too low. In a later analysis, TCR association rates were found to vary across HLA loci, with the most associated TCRs seen for DRB1 alleles and the fewest for HLA-C alleles. HLA typing was unavailable for some donors at each locus, so association tests used only the typed subset. According to a later genetic analysis, donors in an Asian-associated ancestry cluster had fewer N-insertions in productive TCRs than the approximately 700-donor mean. Broadly in line with IMGT annotations, most TCR beta V segments showed up in productive rearrangements about 87% or about 30% of the time in an earlier analysis of several hundred of the donors. In vitro tests confirmed that a few of the cytomegalovirus-associated TCR beta chains recognize cytomegalovirus antigens. The study gave a list of more than 150 TCR beta chains associated with cytomegalovirus. It was suggested by the authors that the approach could potentially be generalized to other disease states and immunological phenotypes. When HLA alleles, especially DR and DQ, strongly co-occurred, attributing TCR associations to individual alleles was difficult. A cluster of highly shared sequence variants was judged likely to represent a technical artifact of the sequencing pipeline. A later analysis reported that several top co-occurrence clusters appeared linked to parvovirus B19, influenza, CMV and Epstein-Barr virus. Roughly uniform sequencing depth across donors was assumed in presence/absence analyses, although this assumption may not hold. In this cohort, only TCR beta chains were sequenced, and detectable features were limited by the absence of alpha or paired-chain data. Cytomegalovirus status was reported to be diagnosed by the classifier with high specificity and sensitivity in both the original and validation cohorts. Compared with equally common non-associated chains, HLA-associated TCR beta chains in a later analysis were more clonally expanded and had lower generation probabilities. Linkage disequilibrium might explain the correlated functional status among segregating V segments, but an unknown experimental factor could not be ruled out. A later genetic analysis associated a missense DCLRE1C variant with V-gene and J-gene trimming of TCR beta chains, and an independent cohort replicated the association. A later analysis associated some 17,000 TCR beta sequences with specific HLA alleles at a false discovery rate of 0.05. A further reported finding was that TCR beta sequences accurately predicted the HLA-A and HLA-B alleles for most subjects in the first cohort. Immune exposure information for the cohort was limited to CMV serostatus.

The cohort comprised 550 to 700 healthy bone marrow donors. Cohort members were all nominally healthy when sampled, although unrecorded immune exposures were likely present. The donor tested CMV seronegative, placing the donor among the 350 to 400 seronegative members of the cohort. A peripheral blood sample was collected from each donor, and TCR beta sequencing was performed on peripheral blood mononuclear cells. Genomic DNA extraction from the blood cell samples was performed with the Qiagen DNeasy Blood Extraction Kit. Library prep was done by the immunoSEQ multiplex PCR assay. A mixture of 60 forward primers for TCR Vbeta segments and 13 reverse primers for TCR Jbeta segments was used in the multiplex PCR. Amplification of the CDR3 region of rearranged TCR beta genes was performed with a multiplex PCR assay on genomic DNA. On the Illumina HiSeq System, the amplified TCR beta libraries were sequenced as 87-base-pair reads. The paper's processing steps were these. A later analysis tallied around 87 million unique TCR beta chains across the 666 repertoires, and around 12 million of those chains were shared by two or more donors. A nearest-neighbor algorithm error-corrected the raw reads and collapsed the reads into unique sequences, merging closely related sequences to remove PCR and sequencing errors. To assign V, D and J gene segments, CDR3 sequences were aligned to IMGT reference sequences. For a sequence to be retained, at least a six-nucleotide match to both a V gene segment and a J gene segment was required. Rearrangements were classified as productive when the CDR3 lacked stop codons and remained in frame with V and J, and all other rearrangements were classified as non-productive. CDR3 was defined by IMGT convention, running from the second conserved V-encoded cysteine to the conserved J-encoded phenylalanine. Sequences without an unambiguous match to a single V gene segment were excluded from the earlier analysis of about 600 of the donors. An earlier analysis of roughly 590 of the donors called V segments functional above 56.7% productive rearrangements and segregating when the between-donor standard deviation exceeded 5%. To diagnose cytomegalovirus status from the catalog of TCR beta chain sequences, a statistical classification framework was built. In a later analysis, V and J genes were assigned by comparing TCR nucleotide sequences against IMGT/GENE-DB human TR gene sequences. In a later analysis, CDR3 sequences and most-parsimonious VDJ recombination scenarios were assigned using the TCRdist pipeline. In a later analysis, each TCR beta chain was defined by its CDR3 amino acid sequence together with its V-gene family, and reads without a unique V-gene family were excluded. A later analysis removed 592 highly shared, low-generation-probability nucleotide sequences to deal with suspected cross-contamination and a sequencing artifact. In a later analysis, a clonal expansion index for each public chain was calculated from normalized within-repertoire ranks of inferred template counts. In a later analysis, generation probabilities were computed with a VDJ recombination model fitted to out-of-frame rearrangements, and the resulting probabilities were checked against IGoR. A later analysis scored TCR-TCR, TCR-HLA and TCR-CMV co-occurrence with hypergeometric tests, applying a repertoire-size bias correction to TCR pairs. A later analysis estimated false discovery rates by permuting HLA or CMV assignments 20 times. In a later analysis, co-occurring TCRs were grouped using DBSCAN, and TCRdist sequence similarity was added for clustering within HLA-allele-positive subsets. Co-occurrence clustering excluded repertoires with fewer than 30,000 or more than 120,000 public chains, plus five with anomalous nucleotide sharing. Not all clones reach the TCRdb copy of this immuneACCESS table, which keeps in-frame sequences only. Checked studies attribute under half of the gap to unresolved V genes and leave the rest unexplained. V, J and clone size are taken as reported in that table, and D and trimming were inferred from the DNA itself. The sample has 200,000 or so clones on record. The ten largest make up 0.65% to 0.75% of the sample.

As for this clone: Its antigen remains undetermined.

Taken from the germline V gene, the CDR1 and CDR2 loops are SGHRS and YFSETQ. V loses 4 bases at its end and J loses 6 bases; junction bases beyond the gene matches: 12. The CDR3 covers 16 residues, taking in both the cysteine and the phenylalanine. Only the CDR3 portion is preserved as DNA: 48 bases, with reading frame beginning at the first base. The sequence is built from TRBV5-1 and TRBJ2-5; 10 central nucleotides agree with TRBD1. The sequenced sample was PBMCs. The sequence derives from a boy aged 10-17 years in good health and CMV-seronegative. The sequenced DNA is TGCGCCAGCAGCCCCCTCCCGGACAGGGGGGGTAAGACCCAGTACTTC. This yields the protein CASSPLPDRGGKTQYF.